The next 15 T cell receptor beta chains were all read from a single sample in a study of blood T cell repertoires in COVID-19. Produced via immunoSEQ multiplex PCR; TCRdb's table is partial and in-frame only. The repertoire holds some 72,000 clones, with 75% to 90% as singletons. Sequencing was carried out using peripheral blood. These receptors were obtained from a man aged 45-65 years with COVID-19, enrolled during active disease.

The count of this clone is one. The chain is built from TRBV7-8 and TRBJ1-5, with TRBD1 identical over 9 bases. The V gene's germline CDR1 is SGHVS and CDR2 FQNEAQ. The V gene end was trimmed by 5 bases and the J gene end by 2 bases; junction bases not matched to a gene: 4. The CDR3 has 15 residues. CDR3 region: CASSQGQGGNQPQHF. DNA for the CDR3: TGTGCCAGCAGCCAGGGACAGGGTGGCAATCAGCCCCAGCATTTT. Variable domain in full (rest from reference TRBV7-8 and TRBJ1-5): GAGVSQSPRYKVAKRGQDVALRCDPISGHVSLFWYQQALGQGPEFLTYFQNEAQLDKSGLPSDRFFAERPEGSVSTLKIQRTQQEDSAVYLCASSQGQGGNQPQHFGDGTRLSIL.

This clone was found a few times. The chain has TRBV6-2 or TRBV6-3 and TRBJ2-7; 7 bases line up with TRBD2. CDR1 MNHEY and CDR2 SVGEGT come from the germline V gene. Trimming cost V 6 bases and J 0 bases; bases outside gene matches: 2. CDR3 length: 13 amino acids. The CDR3 spells CASSRTSSYEQYF. CDR3 DNA sequence: TGTGCCAGCAGCCGGACTAGCTCCTACGAGCAGTACTTC.

V is TRBV4-3 and J is TRBJ1-2; the D gene is possibly TRBD1 (5 bases). This CDR3 is built from 16 residues. Germline V CDR1 and CDR2: LGHNA, YSLEER. Trimming pared 1 base from V and 8 bases from J, leaving 20 bases between. CDR3 DNA: TGCGCCAGCAGCCAAGTACCTAGGGGATATATCGAGGGCTACACCTTC. As protein: CASSQVPRGYIEGYTF.

The J gene is TRBJ1-1, the V gene TRBV5-1; TRBD1 matches 7 bases. Germline CDR1 SGHRS, CDR2 YFSETQ. CDR3 length equals 14 residues. With V trimmed by 4 bases and J by 5 bases, 8 bases remained unmatched. Here the CDR3 reads CASSRGTEGTEAFF. The CDR3 coding sequence is TGCGCCAGCAGCCGGGGGACAGAGGGGACTGAAGCTTTCTTT.

J is TRBJ1-4 and V is TRBV6-1; no firm D call. The CDR3 is made up of 17 amino acids. Germline V gives CDR1 MNHNS, CDR2 SASEGT. The V end was cut by 1 base, the J end by 0 bases, with 12 bases between. The CDR3 DNA is TGTGCCAGCAGTGAAGGGTCTTGGGGAGCAACTAATGAAAAACTGTTTTTT. The encoded protein is CASSEGSWGATNEKLFF.

V is TRBV2 and J is TRBJ2-1, with 7 bases matching TRBD2. After removal of 8 bases from V and 0 bases from J, the junction contained 7 bases not matched to a gene. The CDR3 has 15 amino acids. The germline CDR1 and CDR2 sequences are SNHLY and FYNNEI. The CDR3: CASGEGPSSYNEQFF. CDR3 in DNA: TGTGCCAGCGGGGAGGGACCCAGCTCCTACAATGAGCAGTTCTTC.

The chain uses TRBV7-2 and TRBJ1-2, with 10 bases identical to TRBD1. The V and J ends lost 5 bases and 8 bases, in that order; junction bases with no gene match: 11. CDR3 size: 15 residues. Germline-derived CDR1 and CDR2 are SGHTA and FQGNSA. CDR3 DNA sequence: TGTGCCAGCAGCCCCAGGGACAGGGGATTTGAGGGCTACACCTTC. It yields the protein CASSPRDRGFEGYTF.

This clone was found once. V and J are TRBV28 and TRBJ2-7; TRBD2 matches 7 bases. The V gene's germline CDR1 is MDHEN and CDR2 SYDVKM. The CDR3 sequence is 13 residues long. V lost 7 bases and J lost 2; bases outside the gene matches: 5. The CDR3: CASTLTSPYEQYF. Here the CDR3 DNA reads TGTGCCAGCACTCTGACTAGCCCCTACGAGCAGTACTTC. Full variable domain (rest looked up from reference TRBV28 and TRBJ2-7): DVKVTQSSRYLVKRTGEKVFLECVQDMDHENMFWYRQDPGLGLRLIYFSYDVKMKEKGDIPEGYSVSREKKERFSLILESASTNQTSMYLCASTLTSPYEQYFGPGTRLTVT.

The chain uses TRBV7-2 and TRBJ2-7, with TRBD1 identical over 10 bases. From germline, CDR1 is SGHTA and CDR2 FQGNSA. Trimming took 2 bases from V and 7 from J; bases not matched to a gene: 5. This CDR3 has 14 residues. CDR3 nucleotides: TGTGCCAGCAGCTTAAGACAGGGGGCTTATGAGCAGTACTTC. Translated, it gives CASSLRQGAYEQYF.

The J gene is TRBJ1-1, the V gene TRBV2; D is undetermined. The germline gives CDR1 SNHLY, CDR2 FYNNEI. The CDR3 sequence is 12 residues long. Trimming removed 7 bases at V and 6 bases at J, with 12 bases between. The CDR3: CASTEERAEAFF. The CDR3 DNA sequence: TGTGCCAGCACAGAGGAGAGGGCTGAAGCTTTCTTT.

This clone is a singleton in its sample. The J gene is TRBJ1-5, the V gene TRBV6-2 or TRBV6-3; TRBD1 matches at 7 bases. The CDR3 extends over 15 amino acids. V dropped 4 bases and J dropped 4; count of bases not matched to a gene: 7. Germline CDR1 reads MNHEY; CDR2 reads SVGEGT. For the CDR3, the DNA is TGTGCCAGCAGTTTCCCGGGACAGAAGAATCAGCCCCAGCATTTT. Translating gives CASSFPGQKNQPQHF.

The genes are TRBV5-5 and TRBJ2-1; 9 positions match TRBD2. This CDR3 contains 15 residues. After removal of 0 bases from V and 4 bases from J, the junction contained 2 bases not matched to a gene. CDR1 and CDR2 (germline): SGHKS, YYEKEE (reference sequence). The CDR3 DNA sequence: TGTGCCAGCAGCTTGGGACTAGCGGCGTACAATGAGCAGTTCTTC. Translation: CASSLGLAAYNEQFF.

This clone has only one observation. This sequence joins TRBV7-9 and TRBJ2-3; a possible D gene is TRBD1 (5 bases). The CDR3 has 14 residues. The V gene lost 2 bases and the J gene lost 3 bases, with 9 bases spanning the gap. In germline, CDR1 is SEHNR, CDR2 FQNEAQ (reference sequence). CDR3 sequence: CASSLIQGTDTQYF. Written as DNA, the CDR3 is TGTGCCAGCAGCTTAATCCAGGGAACAGATACGCAGTATTTT.

CDR3 bases: TGTGCCAACGACGGAGTAGCGGGCGATACGCAGTATTTT. Translation gives CANDGVAGDTQYF. The chain is built from TRBV7-9 and TRBJ2-3; 7 nucleotides line up with TRBD2. Unmatched junction bases numbered 10, after V lost 10 bases and J lost 6 bases. This CDR3 spans 13 amino acids. Per the germline V gene, CDR1 is SEHNR and CDR2 is FQNEAQ (reference sequence).

This clone appeared a single time. This chain connects TRBV5-5 to TRBJ1-5; 8 nucleotides match TRBD1. J gave up 11 bases and V 2 bases, and 15 bases lay outside the gene matches. The CDR3 is 16 residues long. From germline, CDR1 is SGHKS and CDR2 YYEKEE (reference sequence). CDR3 in DNA: TGTGCCAGCAGCTTACCTCGCCGAGACAGGGGTACGTCCCAGCATTTT. Protein sequence: CASSLPRRDRGTSQHF.